This TCR beta chain appears in the sequencing data of a study of blood T cell repertoires in COVID-19. About the study: Sites in the United States, Italy and Spain provided acute and convalescent COVID-19 samples. T cells, B-cell-depleted T cells, or PBMCs supplied cDNA or gDNA.

This clone was seen a single time. Enrolled during active infection, Seattle patients were then followed longitudinally. V was pared by 9 bases and J by 4 bases, with 30 bases between. The CDR3 sequence is 19 residues long. Germline-derived CDR1 and CDR2 are LNHDA and SQIVND (reference sequence). In the original analysis: Amplification from reference gene primers served as the basis for estimated nucleated cell counts. The method was immunoSEQ multiplex PCR; TCRdb's version includes in-frame clones alone and lacks a portion of them. D and trimming come from the DNA, and the V and J calls and clone size come from that table. The sample consists of about 480,000 clones, roughly nine tenths of them appearing once.

The sample was peripheral blood. The clonotype comes from a woman aged 45 to 65 with COVID-19, enrolled during active disease. The rearrangement links TRBV19 to TRBJ2-2, with TRBD1 as a possible D gene (6 bases). CDR3 DNA: TGTGCCAGCCGAATTATCAGGGGACAAATAGGGGACCCCACCGGGGAGCTGTTTTTT. Translation gives CASRIIRGQIGDPTGELFF.